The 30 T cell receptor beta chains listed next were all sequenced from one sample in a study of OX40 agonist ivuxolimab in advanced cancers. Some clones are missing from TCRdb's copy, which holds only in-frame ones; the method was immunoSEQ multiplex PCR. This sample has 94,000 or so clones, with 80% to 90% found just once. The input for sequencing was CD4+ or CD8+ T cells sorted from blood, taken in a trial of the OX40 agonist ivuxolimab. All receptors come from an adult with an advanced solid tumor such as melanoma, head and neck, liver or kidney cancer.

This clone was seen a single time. The CDR3 bases are TGTGCCAGCAGCCCAGGACAGGGGGTAAGGGATTTCACAGATACGCAGTATTTT. Translated, it gives CASSPGQGVRDFTDTQYF. V and J are TRBV7-7 and TRBJ2-3, with 10 bases aligning to TRBD1. Losses at the gene ends were 5 bases for V and 2 bases for J; bases not matched to a gene: 13. This CDR3 spans 18 amino acids. The germline V gene has CDR1 SSHAT and CDR2 FNYEAQ (reference sequence).

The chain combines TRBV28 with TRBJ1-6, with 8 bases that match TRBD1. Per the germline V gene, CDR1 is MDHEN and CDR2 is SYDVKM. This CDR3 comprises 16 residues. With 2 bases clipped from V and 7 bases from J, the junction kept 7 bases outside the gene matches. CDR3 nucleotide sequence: TGTGCCAGCAGTTTAGTTCCAGGGGGCACAAATTCACCCCTCCACTTT. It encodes CASSLVPGGTNSPLHF.

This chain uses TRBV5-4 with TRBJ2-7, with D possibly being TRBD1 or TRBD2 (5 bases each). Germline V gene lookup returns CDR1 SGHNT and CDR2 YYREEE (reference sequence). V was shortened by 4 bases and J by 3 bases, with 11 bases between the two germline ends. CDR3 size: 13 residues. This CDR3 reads CASSAGTNYEQYV. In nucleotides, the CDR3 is TGTGCCAGCAGCGCCGGGACCAACTACGAGCAGTACGTC.

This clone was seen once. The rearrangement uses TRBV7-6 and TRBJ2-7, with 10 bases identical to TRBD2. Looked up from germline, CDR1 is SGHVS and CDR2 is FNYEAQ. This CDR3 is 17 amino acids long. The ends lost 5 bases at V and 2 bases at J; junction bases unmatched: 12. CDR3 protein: CASSRKVTSGDTYEQYF. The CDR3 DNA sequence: TGTGCCAGCAGCCGTAAAGTAACTAGCGGGGATACCTACGAGCAGTACTTC.

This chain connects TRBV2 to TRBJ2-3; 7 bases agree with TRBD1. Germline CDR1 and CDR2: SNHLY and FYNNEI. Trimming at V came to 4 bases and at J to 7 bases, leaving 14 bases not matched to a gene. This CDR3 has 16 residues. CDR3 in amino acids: CASSGSDRRTLNTQYF. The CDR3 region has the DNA TGTGCCAGCAGTGGATCGGACAGGCGCACATTGAATACGCAGTATTTT.

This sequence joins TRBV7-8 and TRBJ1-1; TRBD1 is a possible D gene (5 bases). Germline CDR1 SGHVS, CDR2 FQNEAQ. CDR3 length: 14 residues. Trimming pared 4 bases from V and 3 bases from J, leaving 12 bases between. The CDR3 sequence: CASSWTIGDTEAFF. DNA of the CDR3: TGTGCCAGCAGCTGGACCATAGGGGACACTGAAGCTTTCTTT.

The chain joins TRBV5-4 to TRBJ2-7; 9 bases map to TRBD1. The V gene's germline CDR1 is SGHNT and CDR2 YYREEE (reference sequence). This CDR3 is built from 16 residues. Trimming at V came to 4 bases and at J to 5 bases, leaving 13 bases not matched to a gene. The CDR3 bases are TGTGCCAGCAGCCCCCTTAGCAGGACAGGGGATAACGAGCAGTACTTC. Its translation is CASSPLSRTGDNEQYF.

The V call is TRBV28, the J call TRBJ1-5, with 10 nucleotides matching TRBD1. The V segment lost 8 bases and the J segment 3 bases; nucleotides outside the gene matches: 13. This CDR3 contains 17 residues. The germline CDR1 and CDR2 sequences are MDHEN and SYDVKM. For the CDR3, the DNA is TGTGCCAGCTTAGGACAGGGGGAGTGGGTGGACAATCAGCCCCAGCATTTT. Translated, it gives CASLGQGEWVDNQPQHF. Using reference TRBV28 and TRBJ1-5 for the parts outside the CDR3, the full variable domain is DVKVTQSSRYLVKRTGEKVFLECVQDMDHENMFWYRQDPGLGLRLIYFSYDVKMKEKGDIPEGYSVSREKKERFSLILESASTNQTSMYLCASLGQGEWVDNQPQHFGDGTRLSIL.

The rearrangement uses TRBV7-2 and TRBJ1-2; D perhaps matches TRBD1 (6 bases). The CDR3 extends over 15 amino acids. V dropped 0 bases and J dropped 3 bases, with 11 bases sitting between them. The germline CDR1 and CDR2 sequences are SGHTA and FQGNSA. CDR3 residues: CASSLATGTYYGYTF. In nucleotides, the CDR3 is TGTGCCAGCAGCTTAGCGACAGGAACCTACTATGGCTACACCTTC.

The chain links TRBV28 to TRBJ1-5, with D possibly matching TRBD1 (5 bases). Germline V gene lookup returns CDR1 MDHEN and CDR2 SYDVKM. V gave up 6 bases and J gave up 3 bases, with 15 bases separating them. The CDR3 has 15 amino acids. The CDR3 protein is CASRYRDRNNQPQHF. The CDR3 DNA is TGTGCCAGCAGGTACCGGGACCGCAACAATCAGCCCCAGCATTTT. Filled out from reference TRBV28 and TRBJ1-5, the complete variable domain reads DVKVTQSSRYLVKRTGEKVFLECVQDMDHENMFWYRQDPGLGLRLIYFSYDVKMKEKGDIPEGYSVSREKKERFSLILESASTNQTSMYLCASRYRDRNNQPQHFGDGTRLSIL.

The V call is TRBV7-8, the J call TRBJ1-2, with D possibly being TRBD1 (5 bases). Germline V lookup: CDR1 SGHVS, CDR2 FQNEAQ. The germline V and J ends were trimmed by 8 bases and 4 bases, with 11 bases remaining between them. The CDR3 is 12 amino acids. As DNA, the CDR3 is TGTGCCAGCGGGACGGCCTTCTATGGCTACACCTTC. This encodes CASGTAFYGYTF. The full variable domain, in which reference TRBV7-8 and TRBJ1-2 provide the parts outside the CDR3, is GAGVSQSPRYKVAKRGQDVALRCDPISGHVSLFWYQQALGQGPEFLTYFQNEAQLDKSGLPSDRFFAERPEGSVSTLKIQRTQQEDSAVYLCASGTAFYGYTFGSGTRLTVV.

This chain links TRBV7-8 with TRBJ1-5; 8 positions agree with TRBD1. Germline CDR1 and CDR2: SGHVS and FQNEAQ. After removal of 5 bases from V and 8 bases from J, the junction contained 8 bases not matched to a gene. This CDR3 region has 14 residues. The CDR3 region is CASSTYRGTEPQHF. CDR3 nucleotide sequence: TGTGCCAGCAGCACGTACAGGGGGACAGAGCCCCAGCATTTT.

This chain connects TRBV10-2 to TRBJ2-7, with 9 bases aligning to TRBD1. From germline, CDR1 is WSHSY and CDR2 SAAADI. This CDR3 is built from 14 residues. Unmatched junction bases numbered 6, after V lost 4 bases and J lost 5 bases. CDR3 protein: CASSGPGQGNEQYF. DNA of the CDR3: TGCGCCAGCAGTGGCCCGGGACAGGGAAACGAGCAGTACTTC.

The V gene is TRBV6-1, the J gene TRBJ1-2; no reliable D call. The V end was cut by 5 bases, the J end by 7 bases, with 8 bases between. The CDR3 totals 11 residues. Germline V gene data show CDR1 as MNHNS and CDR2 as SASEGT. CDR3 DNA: TGTGCCAGCAGTAAGTCCAGTGGCTACACCTTC. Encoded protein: CASSKSSGYTF.

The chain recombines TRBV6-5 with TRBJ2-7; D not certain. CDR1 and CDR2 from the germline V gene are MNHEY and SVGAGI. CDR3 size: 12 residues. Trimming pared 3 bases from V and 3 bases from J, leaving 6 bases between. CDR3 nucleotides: TGTGCCAGCAGTTATCAGGTCTACGAGCAGTACTTC. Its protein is CASSYQVYEQYF.

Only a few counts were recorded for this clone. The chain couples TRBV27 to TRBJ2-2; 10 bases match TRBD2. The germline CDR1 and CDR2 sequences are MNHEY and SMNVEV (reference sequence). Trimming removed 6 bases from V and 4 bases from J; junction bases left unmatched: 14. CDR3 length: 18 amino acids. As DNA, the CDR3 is TGTGCCAGCAGACGTACGGCTAGCGGGGGAGCGGGCACCGGGGAGCTGTTTTTT. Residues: CASRRTASGGAGTGELFF.

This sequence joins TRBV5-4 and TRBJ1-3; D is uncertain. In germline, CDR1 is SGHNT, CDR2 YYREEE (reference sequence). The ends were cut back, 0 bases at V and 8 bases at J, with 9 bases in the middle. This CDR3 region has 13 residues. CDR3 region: CASSLALGDTIYF. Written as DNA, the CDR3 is TGTGCCAGCAGCTTGGCACTCGGGGACACCATATATTTT.

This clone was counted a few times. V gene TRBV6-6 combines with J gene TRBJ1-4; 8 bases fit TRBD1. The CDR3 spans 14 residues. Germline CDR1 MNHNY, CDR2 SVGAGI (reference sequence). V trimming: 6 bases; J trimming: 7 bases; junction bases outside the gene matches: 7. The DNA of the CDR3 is TGTGCCAGCAGGCCTCGACAGGGGAGTGAAAAACTGTTTTTT. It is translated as CASRPRQGSEKLFF.

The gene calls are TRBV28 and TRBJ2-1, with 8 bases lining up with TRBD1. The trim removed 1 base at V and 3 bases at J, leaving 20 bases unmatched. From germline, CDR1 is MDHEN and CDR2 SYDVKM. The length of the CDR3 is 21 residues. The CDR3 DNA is TGTGCCAGCAGTTTATTTCAAGGCCCAGGGGGCCACTCCCCCCTCTACAATGAGCAGTTCTTC. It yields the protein CASSLFQGPGGHSPLYNEQFF. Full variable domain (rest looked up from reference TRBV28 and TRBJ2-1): DVKVTQSSRYLVKRTGEKVFLECVQDMDHENMFWYRQDPGLGLRLIYFSYDVKMKEKGDIPEGYSVSREKKERFSLILESASTNQTSMYLCASSLFQGPGGHSPLYNEQFFGPGTRLTVL.

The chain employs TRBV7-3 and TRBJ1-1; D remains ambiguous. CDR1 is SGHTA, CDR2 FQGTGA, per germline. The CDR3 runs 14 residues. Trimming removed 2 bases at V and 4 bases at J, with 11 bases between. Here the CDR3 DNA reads TGTGCCAGCAGCTTAGGGTCGGAGGGCACTGAAGCTTTCTTT. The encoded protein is CASSLGSEGTEAFF.

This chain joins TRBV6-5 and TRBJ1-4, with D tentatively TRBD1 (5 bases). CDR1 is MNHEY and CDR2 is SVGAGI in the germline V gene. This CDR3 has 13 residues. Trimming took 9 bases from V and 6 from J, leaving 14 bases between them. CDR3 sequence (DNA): TGTGCCAGTGGCCCCAGGGAGGATGAAAAACTGTTTTTT. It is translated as CASGPREDEKLFF.

CDR3 residues: CASGFGDRGADTQYF. DNA of the CDR3: TGTGCTAGTGGTTTTGGGGACAGGGGCGCAGATACGCAGTATTTT. The chain couples TRBV12-5 to TRBJ2-3, with 10 bases that match TRBD1. Germline V CDR1 and CDR2: LGHNT, FRNRAP. This CDR3 is built from 15 residues. V shed 3 bases, J shed 4 bases, and the junction held 4 bases outside the gene matches.

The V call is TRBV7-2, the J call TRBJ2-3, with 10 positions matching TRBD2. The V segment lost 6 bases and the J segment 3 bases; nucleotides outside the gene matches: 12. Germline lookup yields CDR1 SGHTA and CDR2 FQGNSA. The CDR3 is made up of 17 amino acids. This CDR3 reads CASRRPTLAGATDTQYF. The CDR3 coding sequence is TGTGCCAGCAGACGACCAACCCTAGCGGGGGCAACAGATACGCAGTATTTT.

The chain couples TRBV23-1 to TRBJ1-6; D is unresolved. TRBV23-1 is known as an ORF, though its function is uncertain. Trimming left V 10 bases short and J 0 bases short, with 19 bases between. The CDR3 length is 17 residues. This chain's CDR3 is CANEDYSGSSYNSPLHF. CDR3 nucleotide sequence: TGCGCCAACGAAGATTACAGCGGTAGCTCCTATAATTCACCCCTCCACTTT.

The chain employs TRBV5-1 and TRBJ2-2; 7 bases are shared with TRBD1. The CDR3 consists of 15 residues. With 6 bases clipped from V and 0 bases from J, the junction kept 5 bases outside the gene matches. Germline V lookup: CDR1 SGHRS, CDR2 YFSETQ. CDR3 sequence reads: CASMSGQANTGELFF. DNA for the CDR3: TGCGCCAGCATGTCCGGACAGGCGAACACCGGGGAGCTGTTTTTT.

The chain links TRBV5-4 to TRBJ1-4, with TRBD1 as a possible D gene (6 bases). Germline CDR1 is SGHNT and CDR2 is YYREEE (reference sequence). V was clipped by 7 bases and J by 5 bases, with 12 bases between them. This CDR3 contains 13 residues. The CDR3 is CASRKGENEKLFF. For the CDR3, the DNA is TGTGCCAGCCGAAAGGGGGAAAATGAAAAACTGTTTTTT. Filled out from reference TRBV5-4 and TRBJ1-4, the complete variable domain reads ETGVTQSPTHLIKTRGQQVTLRCSSQSGHNTVSWYQQALGQGPQFIFQYYREEENGRGNFPPRFSGLQFPNYSSELNVNALELDDSALYLCASRKGENEKLFFGSGTQLSVL.

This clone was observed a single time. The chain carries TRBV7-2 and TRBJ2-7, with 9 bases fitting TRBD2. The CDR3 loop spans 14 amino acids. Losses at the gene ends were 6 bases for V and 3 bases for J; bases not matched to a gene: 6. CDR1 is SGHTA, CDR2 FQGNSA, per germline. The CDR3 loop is CASSSLAGIYEQYF. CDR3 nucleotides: TGTGCCAGCAGTTCCCTAGCGGGGATCTACGAGCAGTACTTC. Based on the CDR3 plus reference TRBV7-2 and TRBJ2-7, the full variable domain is GAGVSQSPSNKVTEKGKDVELRCDPISGHTALYWYRQSLGQGLEFLIYFQGNSAPDKSGLPSDRFSAERTGGSVSTLTIQRTQQEDSAVYLCASSSLAGIYEQYFGPGTRLTVT.

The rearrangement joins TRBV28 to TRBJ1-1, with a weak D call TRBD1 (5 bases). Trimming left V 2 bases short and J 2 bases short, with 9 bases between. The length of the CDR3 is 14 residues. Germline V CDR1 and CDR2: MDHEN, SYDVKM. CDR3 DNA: TGTGCCAGCAGTTTAACAGGCCTAAACACTGAAGCTTTCTTT. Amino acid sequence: CASSLTGLNTEAFF.

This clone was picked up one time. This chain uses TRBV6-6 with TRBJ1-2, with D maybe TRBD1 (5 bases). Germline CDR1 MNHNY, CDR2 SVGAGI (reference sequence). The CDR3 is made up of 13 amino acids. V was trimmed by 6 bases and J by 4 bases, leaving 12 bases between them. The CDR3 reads CASSRQLFYGYTF. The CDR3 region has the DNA TGTGCCAGCAGCCGACAGCTGTTCTATGGCTACACCTTC.

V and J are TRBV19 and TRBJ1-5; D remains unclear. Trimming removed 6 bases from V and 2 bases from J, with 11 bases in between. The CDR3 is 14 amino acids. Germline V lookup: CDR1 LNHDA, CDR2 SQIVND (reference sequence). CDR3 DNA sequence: TGTGCCAGTAGCCCCACGGGTGGCAATCAGCCCCAGCATTTT. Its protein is CASSPTGGNQPQHF. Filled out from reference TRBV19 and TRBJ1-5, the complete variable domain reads DGGITQSPKYLFRKEGQNVTLSCEQNLNHDAMYWYRQDPGQGLRLIYYSQIVNDFQKGDIAEGYSVSREKKESFPLTVTSAQKNPTAFYLCASSPTGGNQPQHFGDGTRLSIL.